The rows below give T cell receptor beta chains drawn from one sample of a study of regulatory T cells in long-lasting Graves disease. One entry per CDR3 protein, called by TCRdb with MiXCR from the multiplex PCR reads. Among approximately 440,000 distinct CDR3 sequences listed, around 22% were seen once. The sequencing here drew on peripheral blood mononuclear cells (PBMCs), taken when the disease was refractory, from a patient treated with antithyroid drugs. The receptors derive from a female donor with Graves disease. Each CDR3 is given with its conserved first and last residue. The D gene is left open where the match is weak. Expanded clones get a size class; other rows say once, few or many, or leave the size out.

V gene	clone size	J gene	D gene	CDR3 protein	CDR3 DNA
TRBV2	many	TRBJ1-4	-	CATGTGEEKLFF	TGTGCCACCGGGACCGGAGAGGAAAAACTGTTTTTT
TRBV30	-	TRBJ1-3	TRBD1	CAWTQTGGSGNTIYF	TGTGCCTGGACCCAGACAGGGGGCTCTGGAAACACCATATATTTT
TRBV7-2	-	TRBJ2-4	-	CASSLDGLKLKGNIQYF	TGTGCCAGCAGCTTAGATGGTCTCAAGTTGAAAGGGAACATTCAGTACTTC
TRBV4-3	-	TRBJ2-4	TRBD2	CASSQGLAGGSQAKNIQYF	TGCGCCAGCAGCCAAGGACTAGCGGGAGGGTCCCAGGCCAAAAACATTCAGTACTTC
TRBV29-1	few	TRBJ2-7	-	CSALSLTGGGSEQYF	TGCAGCGCACTGAGCCTGACAGGCGGGGGTAGCGAGCAGTACTTC
TRBV6-1	-	TRBJ1-2	TRBD1	CASTERTGGNYGYTF	TGTGCCAGCACCGAAAGGACAGGGGGCAACTATGGCTACACCTTC
TRBV20-1	many	TRBJ2-5	TRBD2	CSASLAGGLEETQYF	TGCAGTGCGAGCTTAGCGGGAGGCCTGGAAGAGACCCAGTACTTC
TRBV30	-	TRBJ1-1	-	CAWRDNRENTEAFF	TGTGCCTGGAGAGATAACAGGGAGAACACTGAAGCTTTCTTT
TRBV9	-	TRBJ1-1	TRBD1	CASSTGQANTEAFF	TGTGCCAGCAGCACGGGACAGGCTAACACTGAAGCTTTCTTT
TRBV10-3	-	TRBJ2-7	TRBD2	CAISAGTSDSDEQYF	TGTGCCATCAGTGCCGGGACTAGCGATAGCGACGAGCAGTACTTC
TRBV6-9	-	TRBJ2-6	-	CASGSGSSGANVLTF	TGTGCCAGCGGTTCAGGTTCCTCTGGGGCCAACGTCCTGACTTTC
TRBV28	-	TRBJ1-1	-	CASFLMLQGEAFF	TGTGCCAGCTTTCTTATGCTCCAGGGCGAGGCTTTCTTT
TRBV20-1	many	TRBJ2-7	TRBD1	CSARERTGPFSYEQYF	TGCAGTGCTAGAGAGCGGACAGGCCCTTTCTCCTACGAGCAGTACTTC
TRBV5-1	-	TRBJ2-2	-	CASSLFGSGELFF	TGCGCCAGCAGCTTGTTTGGTTCCGGGGAGCTGTTTTTT
TRBV5-1	few	TRBJ2-7	TRBD1	CASSLVGQGLSLVEQYF	TGCGCCAGCAGCTTGGTAGGACAGGGTTTATCTTTGGTCGAGCAGTACTTC
TRBV2	many	TRBJ2-7	TRBD2	CASSPTSGSPHEQYF	TGTGCCAGCAGTCCGACTAGCGGGAGTCCCCACGAGCAGTACTTC
TRBV6-1	-	TRBJ2-7	TRBD1	CASSLPDRAPTYEQYF	TGTGCCAGCAGTCTTCCGGACAGGGCGCCAACCTACGAGCAGTACTTC
TRBV25-1	-	TRBJ1-2	TRBD1	CASSLHDRATDGYTF	TGTGCCAGCAGCCTCCACGACAGGGCTACAGATGGCTACACCTTC
TRBV20-1	-	TRBJ1-5	-	CSGLDDSNQPQHF	TGCAGTGGGTTAGACGACAGCAATCAGCCCCAGCATTTT
TRBV20-1	many	TRBJ2-5	-	CSASRTGAWETQYF	TGCAGTGCTTCACGAACAGGCGCATGGGAGACCCAGTACTTC
TRBV29-1	few	TRBJ1-1	TRBD1	CSGNRGTEAFF	TGCAGCGGGAACAGGGGTACTGAAGCTTTCTTT
TRBV30	few	TRBJ1-6	TRBD1	CAWSRDRLGVQYSPLHF	TGTGCCTGGTCGCGGGACAGGCTTGGCGTCCAGTATTCACCCCTCCACTTT
TRBV20-1	few	TRBJ2-7	-	CSAKFGLYEQYF	TGCAGTGCTAAATTCGGACTCTACGAGCAGTACTTC